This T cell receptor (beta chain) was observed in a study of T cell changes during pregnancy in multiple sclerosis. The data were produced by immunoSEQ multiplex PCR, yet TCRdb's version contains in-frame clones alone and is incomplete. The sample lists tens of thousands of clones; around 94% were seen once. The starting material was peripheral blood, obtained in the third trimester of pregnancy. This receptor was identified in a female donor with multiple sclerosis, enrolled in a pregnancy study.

The CDR3 loop reads CASTSGLSSYNEQFF. CDR3 DNA: TGTGCCAGCACTAGCGGGCTGAGCTCCTACAATGAGCAGTTCTTC. The chain employs TRBV7-6 and TRBJ2-1; 8 bases are shared with TRBD2. Germline assignment: CDR1 SGHVS and CDR2 FNYEAQ. The junction had 5 bases not matched to a gene; V was cut back by 7 bases and J by 0 bases. The CDR3 is made up of 15 amino acids. Looking up the rest from reference TRBV7-6 and TRBJ2-1 gives the full variable domain: GAGVSQSPRYKVTKRGQDVALRCDPISGHVSLYWYRQALGQGPEFLTYFNYEAQQDKSGLPNDRFSAERPEGSISTLTIQRTEQRDSAMYRCASTSGLSSYNEQFFGPGTRLTVL.